Each of the 17 T cell receptor beta chains below was sequenced from the same sample in a study of CD8+ T cells in alopecia areata. TCR sequencing used cDNA made by reverse transcription of extracted RNA. Sequencing used immunoSEQ multiplex PCR; TCRdb keeps in-frame clones, though not all of them. The sample consists of approximately 130,000 clones, roughly 50% of them appearing once. The sequencing sample was made of NKG2D-low CD8+ T cells sorted from blood. The receptor set was obtained from a human donor with alopecia areata.

The chain joins TRBV15 to TRBJ2-4; 8 nucleotides agree with TRBD1. The CDR3 covers 15 residues. Germline lookup yields CDR1 LNHNV and CDR2 YYDKDF (reference sequence). The junction had 4 bases not matched to a gene; V was cut back by 0 bases and J by 6 bases. The CDR3 DNA reads TGTGCCACCAGCAGAGAAAGGGACAGGCGAAACATTCAGTACTTC. This encodes CATSRERDRRNIQYF.

This chain uses TRBV29-1 with TRBJ1-5, with 7 bases fitting TRBD1. V lost 6 bases, J lost 5 bases, and 7 bases stayed unmatched. The CDR3 sequence is 13 residues long. In germline, CDR1 is SQVTM, CDR2 ANQGSEA. The CDR3 DNA sequence: TGCAGCGTCGGGGGGGACAGCCATCAGCCCCAGCATTTT. Translated: CSVGGDSHQPQHF.

The table lists this clone with a few counts. The chain combines TRBV29-1 with TRBJ2-1; 10 bases are a match to TRBD2. The V and J ends lost 7 bases and 14 bases, in that order; junction bases with no gene match: 5. The CDR3 contains 10 residues. Germline V gives CDR1 SQVTM, CDR2 ANQGSEA. Here the CDR3 DNA reads TGCAGCGACCAAGCGGGGGGGGAGTTCTTC. Its translation: CSDQAGGEFF.

CDR3 residues: CSVEGRGRSYEQYF. CDR3 coding DNA: TGCAGCGTTGAGGGCAGGGGGCGAAGCTACGAGCAGTACTTC. V and J are TRBV29-1 and TRBJ2-7, with 8 positions matching TRBD1. CDR1 and CDR2 (germline): SQVTM, ANQGSEA. After removal of 3 bases from V and 3 bases from J, the junction contained 7 bases not matched to a gene. The CDR3 is 14 amino acids.

CDR3 sequence: CASSLPGELFF. CDR3 coding DNA: TGCGCCAGCAGCCTCCCCGGGGAGCTGTTTTTT. The genes are TRBV4-1 and TRBJ2-2; D is ambiguous. Per the germline V gene, CDR1 is MGHRA and CDR2 is YSYEKL. The length of the CDR3 is 11 residues. Deletions cut 4 bases from V and 6 bases from J, with 3 bases between.

The chain has TRBV4-1 and TRBJ2-2, with TRBD1 matching over 7 bases. V trimming: 4 bases; J trimming: 4 bases; junction bases outside the gene matches: 3. CDR3 length: 14 amino acids. The germline V gene has CDR1 MGHRA and CDR2 YSYEKL. CDR3 loop: CASSPQGTTGELFF. CDR3 nucleotide sequence: TGCGCCAGCAGCCCACAGGGGACCACCGGGGAGCTGTTTTTT.

This chain joins TRBV7-8 and TRBJ2-1; D is perhaps TRBD2 (6 bases). Germline V CDR1 and CDR2: SGHVS, FQNEAQ. Trimming removed 5 bases from V and 8 bases from J, with 22 bases in between. This CDR3 is 16 amino acids long. CDR3 in DNA: TGTGCCAGCAGCGACCTAGCCGGGGGTGTTTGGGATGAGCAGTTCTTC. Translation: CASSDLAGGVWDEQFF.

The CDR3 protein is CSVEWAGEGNEQFF. CDR3 sequence (DNA): TGCAGCGTTGAATGGGCGGGAGAGGGCAATGAGCAGTTCTTC. The gene calls are TRBV29-1 and TRBJ2-1, with 7 bases identical to TRBD2. Germline-derived CDR1 and CDR2 are SQVTM and ANQGSEA. Trimming took 2 bases from V and 6 from J; bases not matched to a gene: 7. CDR3 length: 14 residues.

In this sample, this clone turned up a few times. The chain recombines TRBV23-1 with TRBJ2-3; 8 bases match TRBD2. TRBV23-1 is classed as an ORF, of uncertain function. CDR3 length: 18 residues. J lost 3 bases, V lost 6 bases, and 17 bases had no gene match. The CDR3 DNA reads as TGCGCCAGCAGCCTTTCTACCCCACTAGCGGAATTAACAGATACGCAGTATTTT. It codes for CASSLSTPLAELTDTQYF.

CDR3: CASRPLGGEQFF. CDR3 DNA sequence: TGTGCCAGCAGGCCCTTAGGAGGTGAGCAGTTCTTC. V and J are TRBV6-5 and TRBJ2-1; D perhaps matches TRBD2 (5 bases). The germline V and J ends were trimmed by 6 bases and 9 bases, with 12 bases remaining between them. This CDR3 comprises 12 residues. Germline V CDR1 and CDR2: MNHEY, SVGAGI.

This clone was picked up a small number of times. The chain links TRBV28 to TRBJ1-1; 9 positions match TRBD1. Germline CDR1 MDHEN, CDR2 SYDVKM. The CDR3 spans 14 residues. Trimming cost V 4 bases and J 6 bases; bases outside gene matches: 6. Written as DNA, the CDR3 is TGTGCCAGCAGTTGGGGACAGGGAGGGTCTGAAGCTTTCTTT. Residues: CASSWGQGGSEAFF.

The V gene is TRBV27, the J gene TRBJ1-1; D is ambiguous. CDR1 and CDR2 (germline): MNHEY, SMNVEV (reference sequence). Between the trimmed V and J ends, which lost 4 bases and 0 bases, there was a span of 6 bases. This CDR3 spans 13 amino acids. This CDR3 reads CASSSRMNTEAFF. For the CDR3, the DNA is TGTGCCAGCAGTTCCCGGATGAACACTGAAGCTTTCTTT.

The chain has TRBV25-1 and TRBJ2-3; D is undetermined. The CDR3 runs 12 residues. V lost 5 bases, J lost 7 bases, and 10 bases lay in between. Germline CDR1 is MGHDK and CDR2 is SYGVNS. CDR3 nucleotide sequence: TGTGCCAGCAGTACGGTCACCCATACGCAGTATTTT. Translation gives CASSTVTHTQYF. The full variable domain, rest sourced from reference TRBV25-1 and TRBJ2-3, is EADIYQTPRYLVIGTGKKITLECSQTMGHDKMYWYQQDPGMELHLIHYSYGVNSTEKGDLSSESTVSRIRTEHFPLTLESARPSHTSQYLCASSTVTHTQYFGPGTRLTVL.

The chain is built from TRBV4-1 and TRBJ2-2, with D uncertain. The CDR3 has 15 amino acids. The V gene's germline CDR1 is MGHRA and CDR2 YSYEKL. V lost 4 bases and J lost 6, with 15 bases in between. The CDR3 DNA reads TGCGCCAGCAGCCCAGCGTTAGGTGGGCCCGGGGAGCTGTTTTTT. Protein sequence: CASSPALGGPGELFF.

The chain uses TRBV5-6 and TRBJ2-1, with D hard to call. With 0 bases removed from V and 6 bases from J, the gap between germline ends came to 4 bases. The CDR3 loop spans 12 amino acids. Germline V gene data show CDR1 as SGHDT and CDR2 as YYEEEE. The CDR3, as DNA: TGTGCCAGCAGCTTGGCTGGCAATGAGCAGTTCTTC. Its protein is CASSLAGNEQFF.

This rearrangement joins TRBV27 to TRBJ2-5; perhaps D is TRBD1 or TRBD2 (5 bases each). From germline, CDR1 is MNHEY and CDR2 SMNVEV (reference sequence). The V gene lost 8 bases and the J gene lost 1 base, with 14 bases spanning the gap. The CDR3 contains 14 residues. The CDR3 is CASSGTGIQETQYF. In DNA form, the CDR3 reads TGTGCCAGCTCCGGGACGGGCATCCAAGAGACCCAGTACTTC.

The chain recombines TRBV11-3 with TRBJ2-1; D is possibly TRBD2 (5 bases). The CDR3 covers 14 residues. The germline V gene encodes CDR1 SGHNT and CDR2 YENEEA. V lost 1 base, J lost 8 bases, and 12 bases lay in between. CDR3 DNA sequence: TGTGCCAGCAGCTTAGGGGGATACGGGGATGAGCAGTTCTTC. Translating gives CASSLGGYGDEQFF.